One and the same sample provided the 5 T cell receptor beta chains below, sequenced in a study of blood T cell repertoires in COVID-19. The assay was immunoSEQ multiplex PCR, and TCRdb's table has in-frame clones only and misses some. The data contain some 96,000 clones, 65% to 90% of them singletons. The material sequenced was peripheral blood. These receptors were collected from a man at least 80 years old with acute or convalescent COVID-19.

The V call is TRBV30, the J call TRBJ1-6; the D gene is possibly TRBD1 (5 bases). The CDR3 sequence is 17 residues long. V was trimmed by 1 base and J by 9 bases, leaving 22 bases between them. In germline, CDR1 is GTSNPN, CDR2 SVGIG (reference sequence). DNA of the CDR3: TGTGCCTGGAGTGGTGGCAGGGATAGGGTGGTTGGTTCACCCCTCCACTTT. Its protein is CAWSGGRDRVVGSPLHF.

This chain links TRBV2 with TRBJ2-1; 12 bases agree with TRBD2. Germline V gene data show CDR1 as SNHLY and CDR2 as FYNNEI. This CDR3 spans 15 amino acids. Trimming took 8 bases from V and 6 from J; bases not matched to a gene: 8. CDR3 amino acids: CASGSRTSGANEQFF. In DNA form, the CDR3 reads TGTGCCAGCGGGTCTCGGACTAGCGGGGCCAATGAGCAGTTCTTC. The variable domain in full, completed from reference TRBV2 and TRBJ2-1, reads EPEVTQTPSHQVTQMGQEVILRCVPISNHLYFYWYRQILGQKVEFLVSFYNNEISEKSEIFDDQFSVERPDGSNFTLKIRSTKLEDSAMYFCASGSRTSGANEQFFGPGTRLTVL.

The chain uses TRBV6-1 and TRBJ2-3, with 7 nucleotides matching TRBD1. Germline V gene data show CDR1 as MNHNS and CDR2 as SASEGT. V lost 2 bases, J lost 4 bases, and 6 bases stayed unmatched. The CDR3 consists of 15 residues. CDR3 sequence reads: CASSEIGTDPDTQYF. The CDR3 region has the DNA TGTGCCAGCAGTGAAATTGGGACAGATCCAGATACGCAGTATTTT.

The chain is built from TRBV14 and TRBJ2-2; D is perhaps TRBD1 (5 bases). The germline V gene encodes CDR1 SGHDN and CDR2 FVKESK. The CDR3 length is 18 residues. V was pared by 2 bases and J by 2 bases, with 18 bases between. CDR3 residues: CASSQYIRLDSNTGELFF. Written as DNA, the CDR3 is TGTGCCAGCAGCCAATACATCCGACTCGACAGTAACACCGGGGAGCTGTTTTTT. Variable domain in full (rest from reference TRBV14 and TRBJ2-2): EAGVTQFPSHSVIEKGQTVTLRCDPISGHDNLYWYRRVMGKEIKFLLHFVKESKQDESGMPNNRFLAERTGGTYSTLKVQPAELEDSGVYFCASSQYIRLDSNTGELFFGEGSRLTVL.

This clone was detected only once. V gene TRBV7-8 combines with J gene TRBJ2-1, with 7 nucleotides matching TRBD2. The CDR3 has 16 residues. From germline, CDR1 is SGHVS and CDR2 FQNEAQ. The V and J ends lost 4 bases and 4 bases, in that order; junction bases with no gene match: 10. The chain's CDR3 is CASSSQPGGFYNEQFF. In nucleotides, the CDR3 is TGTGCCAGCAGCTCCCAGCCGGGGGGTTTTTACAATGAGCAGTTCTTC.